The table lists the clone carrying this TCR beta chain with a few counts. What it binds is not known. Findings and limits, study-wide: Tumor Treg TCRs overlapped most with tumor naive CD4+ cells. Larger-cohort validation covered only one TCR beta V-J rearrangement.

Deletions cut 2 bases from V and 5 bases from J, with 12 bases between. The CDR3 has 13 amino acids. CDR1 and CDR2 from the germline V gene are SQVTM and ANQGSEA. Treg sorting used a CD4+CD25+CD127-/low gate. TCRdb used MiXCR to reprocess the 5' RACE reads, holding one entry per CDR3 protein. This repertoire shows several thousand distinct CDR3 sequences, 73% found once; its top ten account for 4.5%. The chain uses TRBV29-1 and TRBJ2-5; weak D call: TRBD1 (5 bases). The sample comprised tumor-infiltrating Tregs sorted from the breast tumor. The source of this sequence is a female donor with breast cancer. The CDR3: CSVERPQGETQYF. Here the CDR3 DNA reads TGCAGCGTTGAAAGGCCGCAGGGTGAGACCCAGTACTTC.